A single sample gave rise to the 9 T cell receptor beta chains below, sequenced in a study of Ad26.COV2.S vaccination and SARS-CoV-2 variants. Using immunoSEQ multiplex PCR, the repertoire was profiled, and TCRdb retains in-frame clones only, with some absent. The sample lists about 320,000 clones; about 86% were seen once. Described treatment: around 19 received Ad26.COV2.S at low or high dose, single or two shots; several received placebo; per-sample allocation not given. The samples date from day 63 after the first vaccine or placebo injection. The specimen was peripheral blood, collected in a trial of Ad26.COV2.S vaccine versus placebo. These receptor sequences come from a person aged 18-65 years who received the Ad26.COV2.S COVID-19 vaccine or a placebo.

The chain carries TRBV5-1 and TRBJ2-1; TRBD2 agrees at 13 bases. Germline CDR1 SGHRS, CDR2 YFSETQ. Trimming took 4 bases from V and 5 from J; bases not matched to a gene: 12. The CDR3 has 18 amino acids. The CDR3 DNA is TGCGCCAGCAGCCAAGGACTAGCGGGGGCCCCAAACCACAATGAGCAGTTCTTC. Its protein is CASSQGLAGAPNHNEQFF.

The chain combines TRBV11-2 with TRBJ2-7; D is uncertain. This CDR3 has 13 amino acids. V dropped 2 bases and J dropped 4 bases, with 9 bases sitting between them. CDR1 and CDR2 from the germline V gene are SGHAT and FQNNGV. CDR3 residues: CASSLTRLYEQYF. The CDR3 bases are TGTGCCAGCAGCTTAACCAGGCTGTACGAGCAGTACTTC.

The V call is TRBV5-6, the J call TRBJ1-1, with D perhaps matching TRBD1 (6 bases). Trimming cost V 2 bases and J 5 bases, with 16 bases left between them. Looked up from germline, CDR1 is SGHDT and CDR2 is YYEEEE. CDR3 length: 15 amino acids. CDR3 region: CASSLGVQGKTEAFF. The CDR3 DNA reads TGTGCCAGCAGCTTAGGGGTGCAGGGGAAAACTGAAGCTTTCTTT.

The chain carries TRBV19 and TRBJ2-7, with 8 nucleotides matching TRBD1. J was trimmed by 3 bases and V by 5 bases; bases with no gene match: 6. Germline CDR1 and CDR2: LNHDA and SQIVND (reference sequence). CDR3 length: 14 amino acids. The DNA of the CDR3 is TGTGCCAGTAGTCCGGGACAGGTGGTCTACGAGCAGTACTTC. Translated, it gives CASSPGQVVYEQYF.

This clone has a single count. The chain is built from TRBV7-2 and TRBJ1-5, with D possibly TRBD1 on 5 matching bases. The V end lost 4 bases, the J end lost 16 bases, and 20 bases lay between the germline ends. The CDR3 runs to 13 residues. Germline V gene sequence: CDR1 SGHTA, CDR2 FQGNSA. CDR3 region: CASSSYGTYRLHF. The CDR3 DNA is TGTGCCAGCAGCTCCTACGGGACTTATCGTCTCCATTTT.

This clone was detected once. The chain is built from TRBV12-3 or TRBV12-4 and TRBJ2-3, with D hard to call. V lost 4 bases to trimming and J lost 6 bases, with 8 bases between them. This CDR3 is built from 12 residues. CDR3 in amino acids: CASSYHGDTQYF. For the CDR3, the DNA is TGTGCCAGCAGTTACCACGGGGATACGCAGTATTTT.

There are a few counts of this clone. The chain recombines TRBV4-3 with TRBJ2-1, with 10 bases that match TRBD1. With 0 bases clipped from V and 3 bases from J, the junction kept 5 bases outside the gene matches. CDR1 LGHNA and CDR2 YSLEER come from the germline V gene. This CDR3 comprises 17 residues. The CDR3 protein is CASSQDFWTGGYNEQFF. Written as DNA, the CDR3 is TGCGCCAGCAGCCAAGATTTTTGGACAGGGGGCTACAATGAGCAGTTCTTC.

The chain links TRBV20-1 to TRBJ1-1, with no clear D. The CDR3 is 11 residues long. V shed 2 bases and J shed 1 base, with 2 bases lying between them. Per germline, CDR1 DFQATT and CDR2 SNEGSKA (reference sequence). The CDR3 DNA reads TGCAGTGCTAGAAAGAACACTGAAGCTTTCTTT. Its protein is CSARKNTEAFF.

The DNA for the CDR3 is TGTGCCAGCAGTTACTACCAGTCCAATCAGCCCCAGCATTTT. Protein sequence: CASSYYQSNQPQHF. The V gene is TRBV6-2 or TRBV6-3, the J gene TRBJ1-5; no definite D call. V lost 1 base and J lost 3, with 7 bases in between. There are 14 residues in the CDR3. Germline-derived CDR1 and CDR2 are MNHEY and SVGEGT.